A selection of T cell receptor beta chains follows, all from one sample in a study of beta chain features in type 1 diabetes. Assay used: immunoSEQ multiplex PCR; TCRdb lists only in-frame clones, some missing. The sample includes 350,000 to 450,000 clones, over 11% of them seen just once. The sample taken for sequencing was naive CD4+ T cells from blood. These receptors were obtained from a man between 25 and 39 years old in good health. Both conserved end residues are part of each CDR3. The D gene is left open where the match is weak. Not all rows give a size; the values are once, few, many and, for expanded clones, a class.

D gene	V gene	J gene	clone size	CDR3 protein	CDR3 DNA
.	TRBV7-9	TRBJ1-2	few	CASSLDPGNYGYTF	TGTGCCAGCAGCTTAGATCCAGGAAACTATGGCTACACCTTC
.	TRBV6-5	TRBJ2-6	.	CASREISGANVLTF	TGTGCCAGCAGGGAAATCTCTGGGGCCAACGTCCTGACTTTC
TRBD1	TRBV10-3	TRBJ2-6	few	CAITGQGGTSGANVLTF	TGTGCCATCACCGGACAGGGTGGAACCTCTGGGGCCAACGTCCTGACTTTC
TRBD2	TRBV5-1	TRBJ2-1	few	CASFGTSGADEQFF	TGCGCCAGCTTTGGGACTAGCGGGGCGGATGAGCAGTTCTTC
TRBD1	TRBV12-5	TRBJ1-2	few	CASGSPTGGDYGYTF	TGTGCTAGTGGTTCCCCTACAGGGGGAGACTATGGCTACACCTTC
.	TRBV9	TRBJ2-1	few	CASSVDWDNEQFF	TGTGCCAGCAGCGTAGACTGGGACAATGAGCAGTTCTTC
TRBD1	TRBV9	TRBJ1-2	few	CASSVGQNYGYTF	TGTGCCAGCAGCGTGGGACAGAACTATGGCTACACCTTC
.	TRBV7-9	TRBJ1-2	.	CASSLGEGTNYGYTF	TGTGCCAGCAGCCTAGGAGAGGGAACTAACTATGGCTACACCTTC
.	TRBV9	TRBJ2-1	.	CASSVDGRTGYNEQFF	TGTGCCAGCAGCGTAGATGGCCGTACTGGATACAATGAGCAGTTCTTC
.	TRBV19	TRBJ2-5	few	CASKGQGRGETQYF	TGTGCCAGTAAGGGTCAGGGCAGGGGAGAGACCCAGTACTTC